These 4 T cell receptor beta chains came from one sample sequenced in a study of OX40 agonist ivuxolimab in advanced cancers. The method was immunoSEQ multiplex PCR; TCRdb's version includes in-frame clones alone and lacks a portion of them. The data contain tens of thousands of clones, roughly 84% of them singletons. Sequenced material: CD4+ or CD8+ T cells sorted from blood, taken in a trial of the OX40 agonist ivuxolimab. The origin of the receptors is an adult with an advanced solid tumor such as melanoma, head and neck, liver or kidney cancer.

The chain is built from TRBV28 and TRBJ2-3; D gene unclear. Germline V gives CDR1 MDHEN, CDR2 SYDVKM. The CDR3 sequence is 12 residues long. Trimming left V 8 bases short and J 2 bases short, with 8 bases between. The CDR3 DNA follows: TGTGCCAGCGCTCTAATCACAGATACGCAGTATTTT. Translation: CASALITDTQYF.

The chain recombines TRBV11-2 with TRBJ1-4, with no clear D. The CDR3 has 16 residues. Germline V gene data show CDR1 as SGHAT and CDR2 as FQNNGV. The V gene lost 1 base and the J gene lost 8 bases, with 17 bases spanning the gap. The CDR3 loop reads CASSLGFRGLGEKLFF. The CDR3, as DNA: TGTGCCAGCAGCTTAGGTTTCCGCGGACTTGGGGAAAAACTGTTTTTT.

CDR3 in amino acids: CASSPPGQANYGYTF. The CDR3 nucleotides read TGTGCCAGCTCACCACCGGGACAAGCTAACTATGGCTACACCTTC. The genes are TRBV18 and TRBJ1-2; D is possibly TRBD1 (6 bases). CDR3 length: 15 amino acids. V lost 0 bases and J lost 0, with 8 bases in between. Germline assignment: CDR1 KGHSH and CDR2 LQKENI.

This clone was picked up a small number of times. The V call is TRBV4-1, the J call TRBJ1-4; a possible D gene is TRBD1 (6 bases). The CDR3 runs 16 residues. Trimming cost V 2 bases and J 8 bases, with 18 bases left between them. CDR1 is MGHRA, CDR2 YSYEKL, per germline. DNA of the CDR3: TGCGCCAGCAGCCAAAACCAACAGGGTATGTGGGAAAAACTGTTTTTT. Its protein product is CASSQNQQGMWEKLFF.